This T cell receptor beta chain was found in a study of T cells after yellow fever vaccination (dated by TCRdb to about 2019). Study-level background: Libraries from fractions with low cell numbers were prepared with the SMART-Seq v4 Ultra Low Input RNA kit. Bulk PBMC replicates and cell subsets were isolated from blood drawn at multiple timepoints before and after both primary and secondary immunization. The cohort comprised two healthy male donors, one aged 18 to 29 and one aged 30 to 40 years. Bulk TCR alpha and beta repertoires were sequenced longitudinally to track T-cell clones before and after primary and booster YFV17D yellow fever vaccination.

Beyond this particular receptor, the publication reports: Because the study included only a couple of donors, the extent to which the findings can be generalized is limited. After the booster, most of the clones that had expanded following primary vaccination were detected again (approximately 96% of CD4 and around 90% of CD8), which suggests that memory was broadly maintained. FACS-sorted repertoires could contain abundant contaminating clonotypes from the bulk population, so computational filtering was required. A small share of clonotypes was detected in both CD4 and CD8 compartments, with the overlap likely arising from convergent recombination. The secondary T-cell response was weaker than the primary response but faster, peaking on day 5 instead of day 15.

TCR cDNA was synthesized by 5'RACE template switching, which introduced a universal primer site and unique molecular identifiers. cDNA synthesis was primed from both the TCR alpha and TCR beta constant segments. Libraries were amplified in two PCR steps, with sample barcodes and sequencing adapters added in the second step. Sequencing of libraries was performed on Illumina HiSeq 2500 (2x100 bp) or NovaSeq (2x150 bp). In the source study's methods: Demultiplexing of reads and collapsing into UMI consensus sequences were performed with MIGEC, and V(D)J alignment was carried out with MiXCR. Vaccine-responding clonotypes were identified with edgeR using replicate PBMC samples, with FDR below 0.01 and a log2 fold change above 5 up to day 15 being required. CD4 or CD8 identity was assigned to each bulk clonotype according to whether the clonotype was present at higher abundance in the sequenced CD4 repertoire or the sequenced CD8 repertoire. TCRdb ran its own pipeline on the public reads, namely fastp trimming at Q25 and MiXCR clone calling, and kept in-frame beta chains. Rows are unified per CDR3 protein, each entry keeping the most common DNA and genes. The V and J calls, along with clone size, are taken from TCRdb and not from the paper's own processing. The sample records about 580,000 distinct CDR3 sequences, around 17% of which are singletons. Clones ranked in the top ten supply roughly 17% of the sample.

The germline V gene sets CDR1 to SGHTA and CDR2 to FQGNSA. Counted from cysteine to phenylalanine, this CDR3 has 12 amino acids. Only the CDR3 portion is preserved as DNA: 36 bases, with reading frame beginning at the first base. V is shortened by 5 bases, J by 3 bases, and the region joining them spans 8 bases. In light of the paper, this sample's treatment or condition label describes: live attenuated yellow fever vaccine strain. Two biological replicates of bulk PBMCs were collected at each blood-draw timepoint. PBMCs were isolated from peripheral blood using a standard Ficoll-Paque protocol. TriZol was used to extract RNA from bulk PBMCs, from CD4 and CD8 fractions, and from dextramer-positive and dextramer-negative fractions. The sample holds many counts of this clonotype. Its antigen remains unidentified. No clone much larger than this one lies a single base away; base qualities are absent.

The TCR sequence derives from a man aged 18-30 years who received the YFV17D yellow fever vaccine. The chain is encoded by TRBV7-2 joined to TRBJ2-7, with a tentative D gene TRBD1 over 6 matching bases. Source: PBMCs, taken less than 6 days after the first yellow fever vaccination. The nucleotide sequence reads as follows: TGTGCCAGCAGCACACAGGGCTACGAGCAGTACTTC. This translates into CASSTQGYEQYF.